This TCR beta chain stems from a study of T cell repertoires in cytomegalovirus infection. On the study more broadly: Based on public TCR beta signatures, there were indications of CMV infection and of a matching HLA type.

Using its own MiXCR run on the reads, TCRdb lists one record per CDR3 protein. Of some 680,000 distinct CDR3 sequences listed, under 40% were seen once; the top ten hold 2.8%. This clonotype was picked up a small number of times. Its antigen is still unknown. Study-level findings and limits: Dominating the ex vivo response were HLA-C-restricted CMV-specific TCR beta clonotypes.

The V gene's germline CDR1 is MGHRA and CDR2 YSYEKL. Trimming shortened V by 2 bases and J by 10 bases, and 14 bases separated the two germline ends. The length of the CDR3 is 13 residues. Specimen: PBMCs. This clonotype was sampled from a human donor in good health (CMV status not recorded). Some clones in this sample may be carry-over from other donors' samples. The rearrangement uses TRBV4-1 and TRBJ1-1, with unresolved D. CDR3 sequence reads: CASSQKRAGRAFF. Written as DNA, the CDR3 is TGCGCCAGCAGCCAAAAAAGGGCAGGTCGAGCTTTCTTT.